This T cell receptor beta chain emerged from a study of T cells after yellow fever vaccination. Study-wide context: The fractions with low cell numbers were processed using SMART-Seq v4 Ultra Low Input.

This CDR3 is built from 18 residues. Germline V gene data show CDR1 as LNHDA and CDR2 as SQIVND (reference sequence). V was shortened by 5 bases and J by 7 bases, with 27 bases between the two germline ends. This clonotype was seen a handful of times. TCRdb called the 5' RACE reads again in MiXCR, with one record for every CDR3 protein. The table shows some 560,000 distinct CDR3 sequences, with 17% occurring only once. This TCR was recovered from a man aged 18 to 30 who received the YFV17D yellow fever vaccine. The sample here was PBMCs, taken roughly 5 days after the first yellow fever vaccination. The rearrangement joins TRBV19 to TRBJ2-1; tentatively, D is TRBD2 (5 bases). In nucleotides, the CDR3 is TGTGCCAGTAGTTCCCAAGGGATTTACCGGGCCGAGGGAAATGAGCAGTTCTTC. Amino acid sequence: CASSSQGIYRAEGNEQFF.